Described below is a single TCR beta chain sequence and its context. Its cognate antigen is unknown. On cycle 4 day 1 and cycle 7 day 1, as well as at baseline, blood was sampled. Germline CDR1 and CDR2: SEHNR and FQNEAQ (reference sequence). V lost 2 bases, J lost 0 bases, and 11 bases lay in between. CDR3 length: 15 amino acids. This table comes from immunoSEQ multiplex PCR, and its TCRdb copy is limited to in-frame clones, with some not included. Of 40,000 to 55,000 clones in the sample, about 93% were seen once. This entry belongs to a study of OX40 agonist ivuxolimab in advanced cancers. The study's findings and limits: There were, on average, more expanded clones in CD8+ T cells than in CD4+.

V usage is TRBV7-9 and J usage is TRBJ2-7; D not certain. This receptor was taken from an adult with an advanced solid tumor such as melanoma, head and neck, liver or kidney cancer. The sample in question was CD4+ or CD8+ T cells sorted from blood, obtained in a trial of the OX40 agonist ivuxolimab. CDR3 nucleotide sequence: TGTGCCAGCAGCTTATCGTACCGGAGCTCCTACGAGCAGTACTTC. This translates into CASSLSYRSSYEQYF.